These 11 T cell receptor beta chains share one sample of origin, sequenced in a study of cytomegalovirus exposure and HLA in healthy donors. Vbeta (60) and Jbeta (13) primers were used in the PCR. TCRdb's copy holds only in-frame clones and misses some; the assay was immunoSEQ multiplex PCR. The sample holds approximately 100,000 clones; 77% are singletons and the top ten take 10% to 11%. The sample taken for sequencing was PBMCs. These receptors were collected from a man in his forties in good health and CMV-seropositive.

Remarks on this clone: This sample also contains other DNA sequences that code for the same CDR3. CDR3 loop: CASSQERGTGNEKLFF. As DNA, the CDR3 is TGCGCCAGCAGCCAAGAGAGGGGGACAGGGAATGAAAAACTGTTTTTT. V is TRBV4-1 and J is TRBJ1-4; TRBD1 matches 9 bases. V shed 0 bases, J shed 5 bases, and the junction held 4 bases outside the gene matches. This CDR3 has 16 amino acids. Germline lookup yields CDR1 MGHRA and CDR2 YSYEKL.

This chain links TRBV7-3 with TRBJ1-1; 12 nucleotides align to TRBD1. Germline trimming cut 3 bases from V and 4 bases from J; bases unmatched to any gene: 3. There are 15 residues in the CDR3. The germline V gene encodes CDR1 SGHTA and CDR2 FQGTGA. The DNA for the CDR3 is TGTGCCAGCAGCTTCTCGGGACAGGGGGCCACTGAAGCTTTCTTT. It is translated as CASSFSGQGATEAFF.

Comments on this clone: Other DNA sequences in the sample encode the same CDR3. The chain has TRBV11-2 and TRBJ1-1, with D unclear. The CDR3 length is 14 residues. The germline V gene encodes CDR1 SGHAT and CDR2 FQNNGV. Trimming left V 2 bases short and J 1 base short, with 8 bases between. CDR3 coding DNA: TGTGCCAGCAGCTTATTTACCGGGAACACTGAAGCTTTCTTT. Protein product: CASSLFTGNTEAFF.

This chain uses TRBV5-1 with TRBJ2-3; no clear D. The CDR3 is 12 residues long. The germline V and J ends were trimmed by 3 bases and 4 bases, with 6 bases remaining between them. Germline lookup yields CDR1 SGHRS and CDR2 YFSETQ. DNA for the CDR3: TGCGCCAGCAGCTCGGGTGCAGATACGCAGTATTTT. It yields the protein CASSSGADTQYF.

The CDR3 DNA reads as TGCGCCATTCAAAAGGGAGTTGCAACTAATGAAAAACTGTTTTTT. Amino acid sequence: CAIQKGVATNEKLFF. This chain links TRBV4-3 with TRBJ1-4; no definite D call. In germline, CDR1 is LGHNA, CDR2 YSLEER. This CDR3 region has 15 residues. V shed 10 bases and J shed 0 bases, with 15 bases lying between them.

The V gene is TRBV5-1, the J gene TRBJ2-7; tentatively, D is TRBD1 (5 bases). This CDR3 contains 15 residues. Germline assignment: CDR1 SGHRS and CDR2 YFSETQ. Trimming removed 3 bases from V and 4 bases from J, with 17 bases in between. The CDR3 bases are TGCGCCAGCAGCTCGGCAGGGTTGGTTTCTTACGAGCAGTACTTC. This codes for CASSSAGLVSYEQYF.

This sequence joins TRBV28 and TRBJ2-3; D might be TRBD2 (5 bases). Germline CDR1 reads MDHEN; CDR2 reads SYDVKM. The V gene lost 2 bases and the J gene lost 10 bases, with 10 bases spanning the gap. CDR3 length equals 12 residues. DNA of the CDR3: TGTGCCAGCAGTTTACTACCCGGGGCGCAGTATTTT. This sequence encodes CASSLLPGAQYF.

V and J are TRBV5-1 and TRBJ2-3; TRBD1 aligns across 7 bases. Germline V gene sequence: CDR1 SGHRS, CDR2 YFSETQ. The CDR3 is 15 residues long. V was pared by 4 bases and J by 7 bases, with 12 bases of the junction left unmatched. CDR3 loop: CASSQSDRVSHTQYF. The CDR3 DNA reads TGCGCCAGCAGCCAAAGCGACAGGGTTAGCCATACGCAGTATTTT.

A remark on this clone: The junction does not match germline at one end; this may be a read error. V usage is TRBV7-9 and J usage is TRBJ1-2; no clear D. There are 13 residues in the CDR3. Germline CDR1 and CDR2: SEHNR and FQNEAQ (reference sequence). CDR3 sequence reads: CSSSLTGFYGYTF. The CDR3 DNA reads TGTTCCAGCAGCTTAACGGGTTTCTATGGCTACACCTTC.

The V gene is TRBV7-8, the J gene TRBJ2-3; TRBD1 aligns across 10 bases. The V and J ends lost 8 bases and 5 bases, in that order; junction bases with no gene match: 1. The CDR3 covers 12 residues. Germline loops: CDR1 SGHVS, CDR2 FQNEAQ. In DNA form, the CDR3 reads TGTGCCAGCGGACAGGGGGGAGATACGCAGTATTTT. Its translation is CASGQGGDTQYF.

There are a few counts of this clone. V usage is TRBV5-1 and J usage is TRBJ2-1, with D perhaps matching TRBD2 (6 bases). CDR1 SGHRS and CDR2 YFSETQ come from the germline V gene. Trimming took 4 bases from V and 10 from J, leaving 18 bases between them. CDR3 size: 14 residues. As DNA, the CDR3 is TGCGCCAGCAGCCCGGGACTGCCCTGGGAGGAGCAGTTCTTC. It is translated as CASSPGLPWEEQFF.